This TCR beta chain was observed in a study of cytomegalovirus exposure and HLA in healthy donors. Findings and limits, study-wide: A later analysis reportedly found fewer N-insertions in an Asian-associated ancestry cluster than the roughly 730-donor mean.

This clone was seen only once. Its antigen remains unknown. Primers included in the PCR were 60 Vbeta and 13 Jbeta primers. Profiling relied on immunoSEQ multiplex PCR, and the TCRdb table lists in-frame clones only, not all of them. The table lists some 170,000 clones, over 60% of them singletons. The CDR3 is made up of 11 amino acids. Germline CDR1 SNHLY, CDR2 FYNNEI. V dropped 10 bases and J dropped 1 base, with 7 bases sitting between them. The V gene is TRBV2, the J gene TRBJ1-1, with no clear D. Sequenced material: PBMCs. The source is a woman aged 30 to 39 in good health and CMV-seronegative. CDR3 sequence: CATRENTEAFF. CDR3 sequence (DNA): TGTGCCACCCGAGAGAACACTGAAGCTTTCTTT.